This TCR beta chain was obtained from a study of T cells in Graves' hyperthyroidism and ophthalmopathy (dated by TCRdb to the late 2010s). About the investigation overall: Peripheral blood was sampled at the time of initial diagnosis, prior to any treatment. TCR V-J signatures able to tell the groups apart were searched for in a discovery cohort of 100 or so patients, of whom under 45 had Graves' ophthalmopathy and 55 to 60 had stable Graves' hyperthyroidism. An independent validation cohort of under 20 hyperthyroidism patients and about 15 patients who later progressed to ophthalmopathy tested prospective prediction of ophthalmopathy. The approximately 97 discovery patients were randomly divided into training and test sets at a 7:3 ratio. The study also compared thyroid tissue and blood T-cell repertoires from five or six Graves' hyperthyroidism patients. Once sampling was done, hyperthyroidism patients were given methimazole at a starting dose of 30 mg daily, whereas ophthalmopathy patients were given high-dose intravenous methylprednisolone. TCR Vbeta CDR3 sequencing of 130 to 150 peripheral blood samples (approximately 44 ophthalmopathy, about 80 hyperthyroidism and roughly 17 progressor patients) is reported in the paper.

Study-level results and caveats: In validation, the model predicted progression to ophthalmopathy a median of approximately 6.3 months before onset, with about 67% sensitivity and just under 75% specificity. A 13 V-J signature model separated ophthalmopathy from stable hyperthyroidism, with 87.88% sensitivity and about 81% specificity in cross-validation and 80%/75% in testing. Sample size was not statistically predetermined, and blinding of investigators to group allocation was not performed. Most expanded thyroid clonotypes (frequency above 0.001) were also detected in blood, suggesting blood repertoires may reflect thyroid immune responses.

Ophthalmopathy patients had moderately to severely active disease, Clinical Activity Score of at least 3, NOSPECS grade of at least 4, and duration under 3 months. Any patient with an uncontrolled infection, another autoimmune disease, pregnancy or lactation was excluded. Diagnoses were based on clinical symptoms, serum thyroxine and TRAb, thyroid ultrasound and orbital computed tomography. Ficoll-Paque density gradient centrifugation was used to isolate PBMCs from around 10 ml of fresh peripheral blood. Total RNA was extracted using Trizol reagent, and RNA quality was assessed on an Agilent 2100 Bioanalyzer. The TCR beta CDR3 regions were amplified from the RNA transcripts. For the first round of RT-PCR on the TCR CDR3, the HTBI primer set was used together with the Qiagen OneStep RT-PCR kit. Libraries were constructed in a second round of multiplex PCR, after which size selection and purification were carried out. The libraries were sequenced on an Illumina HiSeq2000 using paired-end 100 bp reads. The authors' analysis ran thus. Raw data were processed with SOAPnuke, discarding reads with adapters, uncalled bases, mean Phred below 15, or no exact constant-primer or identifier match. COPE v1.2.5 was used to merge high-quality paired reads, and clonotypes were defined as unique nucleotide sequences. MiTCR v1.1 was used to align the clonotypes against IMGT TRBV, TRBD and TRBJ reference segments. Only V-J combinations with frequency above 0.0001, covering 98% to 99.2% of repertoires, were analysed. The TCS score was defined as F50 (clonal expansion) divided by E x V (chaos), with BLOSUM62-based TCRdist calculated between CDR3 peptides within each V-J. Welch's t-statistics and random forest reduced some 510 V-J features to under 15, which were used in a naive Bayes classifier (R e1071). TCRdb took the public reads, trimmed them with fastp at Q25, ran MiXCR for clone calling and kept in-frame beta chains. Every entry covers one CDR3 protein and lists the most common genes and DNA from its rows. These V and J calls originate from TCRdb's pipeline instead of the authors' own analysis. This sample comprises 500,000 to 650,000 distinct CDR3 sequences, 15% to 20% of them detected only once. In total, the top ten clones hold approximately 48% of the sample.

With regard to this clonotype: Its antigen remains unidentified. There are no base qualities to consult, and no much larger clone falls within one base.

The sequence was obtained from a man between 35 and 55 years old with Graves' ophthalmopathy. Source material: blood.

The DNA sequence is given as TGTGCCAGCGGGGACTGGTCACAAGAGACCCAGTACTTC. It translates as CASGDWSQETQYF. The V gene is TRBV7-9 and the J gene is TRBJ2-5; TRBD2 could be the D gene, as 6 bases match. V is cut by 8 bases and J by 2 bases, and the space between the germline ends is 12 bases. The CDR3 spans 13 residues, from the cysteine through the phenylalanine. Of all the DNA, just the CDR3 is kept, 39 bases in frame from base 1. CDR1 SEHNR and CDR2 FQNEAQ were looked up in the germline V gene (reference sequence).